These 25 T cell receptor beta chains were all obtained from the same sample, sequenced in a study of Ad26.COV2.S vaccination and SARS-CoV-2 variants. Treatment defined: around 19 received Ad26.COV2.S at low or high dose, single or two shots; roughly 5 received placebo; per-sample allocation not given. At day 63 after the first vaccine or placebo injection, samples were drawn. Sequenced by immunoSEQ multiplex PCR; TCRdb stores in-frame clones only, minus some. The sample records 250,000 to 300,000 clones, around 87% being singletons. This specimen was peripheral blood, taken in a trial of Ad26.COV2.S vaccine versus placebo. The receptor source for this set is a person aged 18 to 59 who received the Ad26.COV2.S COVID-19 vaccine or a placebo.

The table lists this clone with a count of one. The chain recombines TRBV30 with TRBJ1-5, with 8 bases lining up with TRBD1. Per the germline V gene, CDR1 is GTSNPN and CDR2 is SVGIG (reference sequence). The V gene end was trimmed by 4 bases and the J gene end by 4 bases; junction bases not matched to a gene: 3. The CDR3 contains 13 residues. DNA for the CDR3: TGTGCCTGGAAGGGACAGGCGAATCAGCCCCAGCATTTT. Amino acid sequence: CAWKGQANQPQHF.

The DNA for the CDR3 is TGTGCCAGCAGCTTATTTGCCCGGGGGACCGGGGAGCTGTTTTTT. Translating gives CASSLFARGTGELFF. The rearrangement links TRBV7-2 to TRBJ2-2, with TRBD2 as a possible D gene (6 bases). Germline loops: CDR1 SGHTA, CDR2 FQGNSA. Trimming stripped 2 bases from V and 5 bases from J, with 12 bases between. The length of the CDR3 is 15 residues.

The CDR3 DNA sequence: TGCGCCAGCAGCCCAGGCCCCCGTGGGGGTACTGGAAACACCATATATTTT. It yields the protein CASSPGPRGGTGNTIYF. This chain links TRBV5-1 with TRBJ1-3; D might be TRBD1 (5 bases). The germline gives CDR1 SGHRS, CDR2 YFSETQ. This CDR3 is 17 amino acids long. Trimming took 4 bases from V and 2 from J, leaving 19 bases between them.

The CDR3 here is CASSSSGQPQHF. Written as DNA, the CDR3 is TGTGCCAGCAGCTCCAGTGGTCAGCCCCAGCATTTT. V is TRBV7-2 and J is TRBJ1-5; D unresolved. Trimming left V 4 bases short and J 6 bases short, with 7 bases between. Germline assignment: CDR1 SGHTA and CDR2 FQGNSA. This CDR3 is 12 amino acids long.

The J gene is TRBJ2-3, the V gene TRBV5-1, with D unclear. This CDR3 is built from 13 residues. The V and J ends lost 3 bases and 10 bases respectively, with 15 bases between them. Germline V gene data show CDR1 as SGHRS and CDR2 as YFSETQ. The CDR3 sequence is CASSSDVPQAQYF. CDR3 sequence (DNA): TGCGCCAGCAGCTCGGATGTGCCCCAGGCGCAGTATTTT.

This CDR3 is CASSLALTSGRQFF. For the CDR3, the DNA is TGTGCCAGCAGCTTAGCCCTGACTAGCGGCCGGCAGTTCTTC. The rearrangement joins TRBV7-9 to TRBJ2-1, with 9 positions matching TRBD2. The CDR3 is 14 residues long. V was clipped by 0 bases and J by 12 bases; unmatched bases: 6. Germline assignment: CDR1 SEHNR and CDR2 FQNEAQ (reference sequence).

V usage is TRBV6-6 and J usage is TRBJ1-3; no definite D call. Trimming stripped 7 bases from V and 0 bases from J, with 16 bases between. The CDR3 has 16 amino acids. Looked up from germline, CDR1 is MNHNY and CDR2 is SVGAGI (reference sequence). The CDR3 reads CASTLRERSSGNTIYF. The CDR3 nucleotides read TGTGCCAGCACTCTACGTGAGAGAAGCTCTGGAAACACCATATATTTT.

The rearrangement links TRBV7-2 to TRBJ2-1; no clear D gene. Germline V gene data show CDR1 as SGHTA and CDR2 as FQGNSA. Between the trimmed V and J ends, which lost 1 base and 9 bases, there was a span of 19 bases. This CDR3 is built from 16 residues. The CDR3 DNA follows: TGTGCCAGCAGCTTAGTAGGGCTTCCCTCGTACGGTGAGCAGTTCTTC. Protein sequence: CASSLVGLPSYGEQFF.

This clone was seen just once. The chain has TRBV12-3 or TRBV12-4 and TRBJ2-3; D unresolved. V was pared by 5 bases and J by 0 bases, with 6 bases between. This CDR3 region has 13 residues. The CDR3 loop reads CASSLSSTDTQYF. The CDR3 region has the DNA TGTGCCAGCAGTCTTTCGAGCACAGATACGCAGTATTTT.

The rearrangement links TRBV10-2 to TRBJ2-1; D is ambiguous. The CDR3 contains 11 residues. Germline values: CDR1 WSHSY, CDR2 SAAADI. V was shortened by 2 bases and J by 8 bases, with 4 bases between the two germline ends. The CDR3, as DNA: TGCGCCAGCAGTGAGGGAGATGAGCAGTTCTTC. This codes for CASSEGDEQFF.

J is TRBJ1-1 and V is TRBV4-2; 7 nucleotides align to TRBD1. The CDR3 is 15 amino acids. Unmatched junction bases numbered 12, after V lost 5 bases and J lost 6 bases. The germline V gene has CDR1 LGHNA and CDR2 YNFKEQ. CDR3 protein: CASSTHQTGISEAFF. CDR3 sequence (DNA): TGTGCCAGCAGCACCCACCAGACAGGGATCTCTGAAGCTTTCTTT.

V is TRBV11-2 and J is TRBJ1-2; D unresolved. The CDR3 is 17 amino acids. Germline V gene data show CDR1 as SGHAT and CDR2 as FQNNGV. V shed 5 bases and J shed 8 bases, with 27 bases lying between them. As DNA, the CDR3 is TGTGCCAGCAGCCCCCCTGGCGGCCGACGAATAAGGGTGGGCTACACCTTC. Protein product: CASSPPGGRRIRVGYTF. The full variable domain, its missing parts supplied by reference TRBV11-2 and TRBJ1-2, is EAGVAQSPRYKIIEKRQSVAFWCNPISGHATLYWYQQILGQGPKLLIQFQNNGVVDDSQLPKDRFSAERLKGVDSTLKIQPAKLEDSAVYLCASSPPGGRRIRVGYTFGSGTRLTVV.

This rearrangement joins TRBV11-2 to TRBJ1-2; D gene uncertain. Germline assignment: CDR1 SGHAT and CDR2 FQNNGV. The CDR3 loop spans 13 amino acids. V was pared by 3 bases and J by 2 bases, with 7 bases between. The chain's CDR3 is CASSFFVNYGYTF. In DNA form, the CDR3 reads TGTGCCAGCAGCTTTTTTGTGAACTATGGCTACACCTTC.

The chain recombines TRBV25-1 with TRBJ1-2, with D perhaps TRBD1 (6 bases). V lost 6 bases and J lost 2, with 10 bases in between. The CDR3 extends over 13 amino acids. Germline CDR1 MGHDK, CDR2 SYGVNS. The CDR3 is CASRPTGNYGYTF. As DNA, the CDR3 is TGTGCCAGCAGGCCCACAGGGAACTATGGCTACACCTTC.

The V gene is TRBV4-1, the J gene TRBJ2-3; 8 positions agree with TRBD2. The CDR3 spans 16 residues. Unmatched junction bases numbered 10, after V lost 2 bases and J lost 6 bases. Germline CDR1 is MGHRA and CDR2 is YSYEKL. CDR3 sequence: CASSQSGAGAPDTQYF. DNA for the CDR3: TGCGCCAGCAGCCAAAGCGGAGCGGGGGCCCCCGATACGCAGTATTTT.

This clone appeared many times. The V call is TRBV19, the J call TRBJ1-5; 7 nucleotides agree with TRBD1. After removal of 3 bases from V and 0 bases from J, the junction contained 14 bases not matched to a gene. The CDR3 is 19 amino acids. CDR1 is LNHDA, CDR2 SQIVND, per germline (reference sequence). The CDR3 DNA follows: TGTGCCAGTAGTATGACATGGACAGGCTGGGGATATAGCAATCAGCCCCAGCATTTT. Translation: CASSMTWTGWGYSNQPQHF.

The V and J genes are TRBV11-2 and TRBJ1-2; 10 bases match TRBD1. With 5 bases clipped from V and 8 bases from J, the junction kept 8 bases outside the gene matches. The CDR3 is 14 residues long. Looked up from germline, CDR1 is SGHAT and CDR2 is FQNNGV. CDR3 amino acids: CASSPGQGMEGYTF. The CDR3 nucleotides are TGTGCCAGCAGCCCGGGACAGGGGATGGAGGGCTACACCTTC.

This rearrangement joins TRBV6-5 to TRBJ1-2; no firm D call. Germline CDR1 reads MNHEY; CDR2 reads SVGAGI. There are 13 residues in the CDR3. Trimming took 5 bases from V and 4 from J, leaving 11 bases between them. The CDR3 sequence is CASSPRQTYGYTF. The CDR3 bases are TGTGCCAGCAGTCCGAGGCAGACCTATGGCTACACCTTC.

V is TRBV27 and J is TRBJ2-7; TRBD1 matches at 8 bases. Germline CDR1 is MNHEY and CDR2 is SMNVEV (reference sequence). This CDR3 region has 15 residues. V lost 1 base to trimming and J lost 6 bases; unmatched junction nucleotides: 8. CDR3 loop: CASSLWGDRGSEQYF. The CDR3 DNA is TGTGCCAGCAGTTTATGGGGAGACAGGGGAAGCGAGCAGTACTTC.

The V call is TRBV19, the J call TRBJ2-7; unclear D gene. V gave up 3 bases and J gave up 2 bases, with 14 bases separating them. The CDR3 has 15 residues. CDR1 and CDR2 from the germline V gene are LNHDA and SQIVND (reference sequence). The CDR3 DNA reads TGTGCCAGTAGTATCCGATTCGGGCAGGCCTACGAGCAGTACTTC. This translates into CASSIRFGQAYEQYF.

This chain uses TRBV7-7 with TRBJ2-1; TRBD1 might be the D (5 bases). The CDR3 runs 13 residues. Per the germline V gene, CDR1 is SSHAT and CDR2 is FNYEAQ (reference sequence). V lost 2 bases and J lost 9, with 11 bases in between. CDR3 protein: CASSLSGYGEQFF. The CDR3 DNA sequence: TGTGCCAGCAGCTTATCAGGGTACGGTGAGCAGTTCTTC.

This sequence joins TRBV4-1 and TRBJ1-2, with 10 positions matching TRBD1. The CDR3 is 17 residues long. The V gene end was trimmed by 1 base and the J gene end by 9 bases; junction bases not matched to a gene: 14. Germline lookup yields CDR1 MGHRA and CDR2 YSYEKL. The CDR3 loop reads CASSQANLIGTGDRYTF. Here the CDR3 DNA reads TGCGCCAGCAGCCAAGCAAACCTTATAGGGACAGGGGACCGCTACACCTTC.

V and J are TRBV2 and TRBJ2-1; TRBD1 might be the D (5 bases). The ends were cut back, 2 bases at V and 12 bases at J, with 11 bases in the middle. The germline CDR1 and CDR2 sequences are SNHLY and FYNNEI. The CDR3 has 12 residues. CDR3 sequence reads: CASSERWGLQFF. In DNA, the CDR3 is TGTGCCAGCAGTGAAAGATGGGGCCTGCAGTTCTTC.

V usage is TRBV5-4 and J usage is TRBJ1-1; 7 bases are a match to TRBD1. The germline CDR1 and CDR2 sequences are SGHNT and YYREEE (reference sequence). Trimming cost V 4 bases and J 2 bases; bases outside gene matches: 8. This CDR3 comprises 15 residues. The CDR3 DNA sequence: TGTGCCAGCAGCCCTGACAGGGTGAAAAACACTGAAGCTTTCTTT. It translates to CASSPDRVKNTEAFF.

In its sample, this clone was seen once. This sequence joins TRBV7-9 and TRBJ2-2; D might be TRBD1 (5 bases). Germline lookup yields CDR1 SEHNR and CDR2 FQNEAQ (reference sequence). V lost 7 bases, J lost 1 base, and 13 bases lay in between. The CDR3 has 15 residues. Here the CDR3 DNA reads TGTGCCAGCATCGCCAGGGCTTTGAACACCGGGGAGCTGTTTTTT. This translates into CASIARALNTGELFF.